This entry concerns a single T cell receptor beta chain. Antigen unknown. These data come from a study of cytomegalovirus exposure and HLA in healthy donors. Study background: Among about 179 million T cells, an earlier analysis found 90 million to 130 million unique TCR beta sequences.

PCR employed 60 Vbeta and 13 Jbeta primers. Assay: immunoSEQ multiplex PCR; the TCRdb copy retains only in-frame clones and omits some. The table has some 100,000 clones, roughly four fifths seen once. CDR3 length: 13 amino acids. Germline loops: CDR1 SGHRS, CDR2 YFSETQ. V was trimmed by 5 bases and J by 1 base, leaving 9 bases between them. Study-wide results and caveats: Association of approximately 18,000 TCR beta sequences with HLA alleles was found at 0.05 false discovery rate in a later analysis. The authors assumed roughly uniform sequencing depth across donors for presence/absence analyses.

V and J are TRBV5-1 and TRBJ1-1; D not resolved. The sample was PBMCs. The TCR comes from a male donor in good health and CMV-seropositive. The CDR3 DNA follows: TGCGCCAGCAGAAGGGAGGCGAACACTGAAGCTTTCTTT. It specifies CASRREANTEAFF.